This TCR beta chain came from a study of identical twins. J gave up 2 bases and V 6 bases, and 8 bases lay outside the gene matches. CDR1 is DFQATT, CDR2 SNEGSKA, per germline (reference sequence). CDR3 length equals 14 residues. In this sample, this clonotype turned up a few times. MiXCR, run by TCRdb on the 5' RACE reads, gives a single entry per CDR3 protein. The sample yields 500,000 or so distinct CDR3 sequences, under 25% seen once. These data also formed part of another study, on T cells expressing NK-cell markers. That publication notes: Topping the CD3+CD56-NKG2C+ fraction as well were these clonotypes, in a handful of donors.

The rearrangement uses TRBV20-1 and TRBJ2-3; TRBD1 matches at 7 bases. The origin of this receptor is a woman under 30 in good health. What was sequenced was CD4+ T cells sorted from blood. The CDR3 region is CSAPGTALTDTQYF. The CDR3 DNA is TGCAGTGCCCCGGGGACAGCCCTCACAGATACGCAGTATTTT.